The T cell receptor (beta chain) described here comes from a study of CD8 T cells in Susac syndrome. Reverse transcription used about 0.5 to 1 ug RNA and random hexamers. TCRdb independently ran MiXCR on the immunoSEQ multiplex PCR reads; one entry per CDR3 protein. The top ten hold 0.082% of the sample, which has over 200,000 distinct CDR3 sequences, around 95% seen once. The CDR3 length is 10 residues. Trimming shortened V by 6 bases and J by 8 bases, and 8 bases separated the two germline ends. Germline V gene data show CDR1 as DFQATT and CDR2 as SNEGSKA (reference sequence). The chain joins TRBV20-1 to TRBJ2-4, with unresolved D. The sequenced material came from CD4+ T cells from PBMCs. The sequence came from a human donor with multiple sclerosis. This CDR3 reads CSAYSDIQYF. The CDR3 nucleotides read TGCAGTGCCTACTCAGACATTCAGTACTTC.